This T cell receptor beta chain was sequenced in a study of blood T cell repertoires in COVID-19. Study-wide context: Samples of COVID-19 (acute and convalescent) were obtained from the United States, Italy and Spain. T cells, B-cell-depleted T cells, or PBMCs provided the cDNA or gDNA that served as material.

Authors' processing steps: Amplification of reference gene primers was used by the study to estimate nucleated cell counts. Measured with immunoSEQ multiplex PCR; TCRdb has only the in-frame clones, and not every one. V, J and clone size were drawn from that table, and D and trimming were deduced from the DNA. The sample comprises about 200,000 clones, 88% of which are singletons, and approximately 1.5% rests with the top ten. Per the germline V gene, CDR1 is LNHDA and CDR2 is SQIVND (reference sequence). The CDR3 extends over 15 amino acids. The ends were cut back, 2 bases at V and 3 bases at J, with 11 bases in the middle.

Source material: peripheral blood. The receptor was isolated from a man between 18 and 35 years old with active or convalescent COVID-19. The J gene is TRBJ1-5, the V gene TRBV19, with a possible D match to TRBD1 (5 bases). CDR3 region: CASSITAGNNQPQHF. For the CDR3, the DNA is TGTGCCAGTAGTATAACGGCAGGGAACAATCAGCCCCAGCATTTT.